This TCR beta chain comes out of a study of shared clonotypes between healthy human individuals (TCRdb year 2020). In terms of the full investigation: The cohort included a few men and a couple of women between 18 and 49 years of age. For each donor, CD4 naive and CD4 memory were each given three plates, CD8 naive was given two plates, and CD8 memory was given one plate. To estimate repertoire size and how much clonotypes are shared between individuals, the study performed deep sequencing of blood TCR repertoires from roughly five healthy adults. To increase sequencing depth and limit assay-specific biases, TCR repertoire library preparation and sequencing were carried out by different laboratories using diverse techniques. Leukapheresis yielded between about 0.8 and 8.9 billion PBMCs per donor. What the research found in general, with its limitations: Even with the large sequencing depth, rarefaction of the sorted-subset datasets indicated that sequencing was incomplete. Clonotypes shared by all four sorted-subset donors showed higher generation probabilities than non-shared clonotypes. Sampling was restricted to blood, and TCR repertoires in tissues likely differ from the TCR repertoires found in blood. Pairwise subsampling indicated that sequencing depth was expected to affect the degree of clonotype sharing among donors. Because the study included only a small number of donors, the genetic and exposure-history diversity represented was limited. When several donors were compared, the shared fraction of clonotypes was around 5% for naive CD4, about 4% for naive CD8, 2.3% for memory CD4, and roughly 0.4% for memory CD8. Larger estimated clonotype richness was generally found for naive subsets than for memory subsets.

CDR1 and CDR2 were assigned from the germline V gene as MNHEY and SVGAGI. From the cysteine through the phenylalanine, the CDR3 covers 14 amino acids. The only DNA kept is the CDR3, 42 bases in frame from the first base. Cut back by 2 bases and 6 bases, the V and J ends lie 11 bases apart. The donors were healthy, HIV-negative adults with no recently reported acute infections or vaccinations. Only Caucasian adults living in Nashville, Tennessee, USA were represented among the donors. CD4+ T cells were enriched through magnetic negative selection, after which naive cells were positively selected on CD45RA and the remaining negative fraction served as the memory subset. After blood collection by leukapheresis, PBMCs were isolated using Ficoll-Histopaque density gradient centrifugation and then cryopreserved in the vapor phase of liquid nitrogen. Purity and quantity of every magnetically sorted T cell population were checked by analytical flow cytometry. Genomic DNA was isolated from each sorted fraction and quantified by UV absorbance on a Nanodrop 2000c.

Concerning this clone: Its binding antigen is unknown. No much larger clonotype is one base removed from it; base qualities were not supplied.

Using the deep immunoSEQ assay, TCR CDR3 regions were amplified from genomic DNA by multiplex PCR. For each cell subset, the extracted genomic DNA was distributed evenly across all wells of several immunoSEQ 96-well plates, and each plate served as one replicate. For sorted subsets, roughly 0.2 ug genomic DNA, equal to about 30,000 T cell genomes, was loaded into each replicate PCR. Purified libraries were quantified with a Qubit 3.0 fluorometer, sized on a Bioanalyzer 2100, and re-quantified with the KAPA Library Quantification kit. Each immunoSEQ 96-well plate was sequenced on its own single-read 150-cycle Illumina NextSeq 550 flow cell. For the original study's pipeline: Because the immunoSEQ output included only junctional sequences and no quality scores, the filtering could not be the same as the filtering used for full-length reads. To assign V/J genes and CDR3, sequences were annotated against IMGT germline references using PyIR, a Python wrapper for IgBLAST v1.9. Reads were filtered out if the reads had weak V/J assignments (E-value above 1e-6), no CDR3, stop codons, out-of-frame junctions, or ambiguous translated residues. A V3J clonotype was defined by an identical inferred V gene, J gene, and CDR3 amino acid sequence. The percentage overlap between two repertoires was calculated by dividing the number of shared unique clonotypes by the size of the smaller repertoire. RTK rarefaction, the Chao1 estimator, and Recon v2.1 estimates of unobserved clonotypes were used to assess repertoire richness. OLGA was used to compute generation probabilities for all TCRbeta clonotypes that the gDNA method yielded from a handful of donors. TCRdb limited this immuneACCESS table to in-frame rearrangements with V and J called. A share of clones is missing; checked studies link under half to unresolved V genes, and the rest is unexplained. The DNA gave D and trimming, while V, J and clone size come from that table. The sample table lists around 2.5 million clones, approximately 93% of them with a count of one. The ten largest clones take up approximately 0.36% of the sample.

The material sequenced was naive CD4+ T cells from PBMCs. Sample cell subset or site, as interpreted from the label and publication: CD45RA+ positively selected. This clonotype was sampled from a man aged 18 to 30 in good health. Some clones in this sample may be carry-over from other donors' samples. The V and J genes are TRBV6-5 and TRBJ1-5, with the D gene not clear enough to name. The nucleotide sequence reads TGTGCCAGCAGTTACACGGCTGGAGGTCAGCCCCAGCATTTT. This gives the protein CASSYTAGGQPQHF.